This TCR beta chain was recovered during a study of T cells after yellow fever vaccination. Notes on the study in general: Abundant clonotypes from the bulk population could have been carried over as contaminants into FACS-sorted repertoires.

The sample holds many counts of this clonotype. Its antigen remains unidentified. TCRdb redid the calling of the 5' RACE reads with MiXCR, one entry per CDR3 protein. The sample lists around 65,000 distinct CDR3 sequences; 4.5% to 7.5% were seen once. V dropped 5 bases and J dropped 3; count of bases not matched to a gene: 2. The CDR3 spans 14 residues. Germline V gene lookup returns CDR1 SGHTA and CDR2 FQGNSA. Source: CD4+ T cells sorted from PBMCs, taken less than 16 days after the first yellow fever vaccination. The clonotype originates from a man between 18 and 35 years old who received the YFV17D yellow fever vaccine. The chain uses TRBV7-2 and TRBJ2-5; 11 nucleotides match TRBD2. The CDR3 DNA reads TGTGCCAGCAGCATGGGACTAGCGGAAGAGACCCAGTACTTC. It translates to CASSMGLAEETQYF.